This TCR beta chain was sequenced in a study of blood T cell repertoires in COVID-19. The overall study: Sites in the United States, Italy and Spain provided acute and convalescent COVID-19 samples.

Authors' methods: Reference gene primer amplification gave estimated nucleated cell counts. The method was immunoSEQ multiplex PCR; TCRdb's version includes in-frame clones alone and lacks a portion of them. V, J and clone size reflect that table, while D and trimming were determined from the DNA. The sample lists roughly 70,000 clones; more than 75% were seen once. This sequence was found in a human donor in a cohort sampled during active COVID-19. The sample taken for sequencing was peripheral blood.

The CDR3 protein is CASSLTGTFYEQYV. CDR3 in DNA: TGTGCCAGCAGTCTGACGGGGACTTTCTACGAGCAGTACGTC. V and J are TRBV28 and TRBJ2-7; TRBD2 might be the D (6 bases). Germline values: CDR1 MDHEN, CDR2 SYDVKM. V was trimmed by 5 bases and J by 3 bases, leaving 14 bases between them. The CDR3 totals 14 residues.